This TCR beta chain stems from a study of CXCR3-negative and CXCR3-positive naive CD8 T cells (dated by TCRdb to 2018 to 2020). With regard to the full study: In total, about 130 million TRB reads were obtained, or roughly 1.5 +/- 0.3 million reads per library. For the TRBV-TRBJ cluster analysis, the naive subsets came from a handful of donors, while the memory cells came from 3 donors. Data from about ten donors, pooled across two independent experiments, went into the diversity and physicochemical repertoire analyses.

The instrument given in TCRdb is NextSeq 550. The Human TCR Profiling Kit (MiLaboratory) was used to prepare UMI-labeled 5' RACE TRB cDNA libraries. The full amount of extracted RNA was used for cDNA synthesis, and the full amount of resulting cDNA was used for PCR amplification. Libraries were prepared in parallel with an identical number of PCR cycles. The study's processing was this. About 49,000 +/- 11,000 unique UMI-labeled TRB cDNA molecules per library were extracted with MIGEC and MiXCR, with at least two reads per UMI required. An average of about 40,000 +/- 10,000 functional in-frame TRB CDR3 nucleotide clonotypes without stop codons was found per library. After downsampling to 5000 UMI-labeled TRB molecules per sample, diversity metrics such as normalized Shannon-Wiener and Chao1 were calculated in VDJtools. Clonotype-size-weighted physicochemical properties of the central five CDR3 residues (interaction energy, strength, volume and Kidera factor 4) were computed in VDJtools. Based on TCRdb reprocessing of the reads, there is one entry per CDR3 protein sequence, and DNA is missing. These V and J calls are TCRdb output, not the study's own analysis. The table for this sample shows fewer than 60,000 distinct CDR3 sequences. About 1.4% of the sample is in the top ten clones.

On the study overall, not on this receptor specifically: Comparably high repertoire diversity was found in both naive subsets, whereas much lower repertoire diversity was found in memory CD8+ T cells. Naive CXCR3-negative and CXCR3-positive cells from the same donor showed similar TRBV-TRBJ usage, whereas memory cells showed distinct patterns. Because surface CD5, which is linked to self-reactivity in mice, was comparable between the naive subsets, TCR interaction strength was also inferred from TRB CDR3 physicochemical properties. TRB CDR3s from CXCR3-positive naive cells showed higher hydrophobicity (lower Kidera factor 4), lower energy, and higher strength and volume indices than CXCR3-negative naive cells. Freshly isolated PBMCs were used for most assays because CXCR3 expression went down partially after cryopreservation.

For each CD8+ T cell subset, flow sorting was done in triplicate, and a few hundred thousand cells per subset went directly into RLT lysis buffer. Naive CD8+ T cells were defined stringently as CD45RO-CCR7+CD27+CD95- to exclude memory contaminants. Peripheral blood mononuclear cells were isolated from buffy coats using standard density gradient centrifugation. A FACSAria III was used to flow-sort naive CXCR3-negative and CXCR3-positive CD8+ T cells. An RNeasy Mini Kit was used to extract total RNA from the sorted cells. On this clonotype: What this receptor recognizes is not known.

Measured from the cysteine to the phenylalanine, the CDR3 is 15 residues long. No DNA sequence was recorded. Per the germline V gene, SGHVS is the CDR1 and FQNEAQ is the CDR2. What was sequenced was naive CXCR3- CD8+ T cells from blood. In light of the paper, this sample's cell subset or site label describes: CD45RO-CCR7+CD27+CD95- naive CD8+ T cells lacking CXCR3 (TNR3-). The TCR originated in a human donor in good health. Some clones in this sample may be carry-over from other donors' samples. The chain links TRBV7-8 with TRBJ1-5; the TRBD1 assignment by TCRdb is unverifiable without DNA. The encoded CDR3 is CASSFLGEGNQPQHF. With the rest looked up from the reference TRBV7-8 and TRBJ1-5 genes rather than sequenced, the full variable domain is GAGVSQSPRYKVAKRGQDVALRCDPISGHVSLFWYQQALGQGPEFLTYFQNEAQLDKSGLPSDRFFAERPEGSVSTLKIQRTQQEDSAVYLCASSFLGEGNQPQHFGDGTRLSIL.